The 8 T cell receptor beta chains in this list originate from one sample, sequenced in a study of CD8+ T cells in alopecia areata. Following extraction, RNA underwent reverse transcription to cDNA, which served as the sequencing template. Here immunoSEQ multiplex PCR was the method, and the copy in TCRdb shows in-frame clones only, minus some. The table includes around 70,000 clones, about 30% detected once. Treatment noted: oral pan-JAK inhibitor, 5-10 mg twice daily. Sequenced here: CD8+ T cells sorted from blood, sampled at week 4, from a patient treated with tofacitinib. Receptors originate from a human donor with alopecia areata.

The V call is TRBV29-1, the J call TRBJ2-2, with a possible D match to TRBD2 (6 bases). Trimming removed 8 bases from V and 7 bases from J, with 17 bases in between. The CDR3 covers 13 residues. The germline V gene encodes CDR1 SQVTM and CDR2 ANQGSEA. The CDR3, as DNA: TGCAGCTGTGATACTAGCCGAGGCGGGGAGCTGTTTTTT. This translates into CSCDTSRGGELFF.

This rearrangement joins TRBV30 to TRBJ2-1, with 12 bases aligning to TRBD1. V was clipped by 5 bases and J by 5 bases; unmatched bases: 7. CDR1 is GTSNPN and CDR2 is SVGIG in the germline V gene (reference sequence). The CDR3 length is 15 residues. This CDR3 reads CAWLFRDRGHNEQFF. The DNA of the CDR3 is TGTGCCTGGCTCTTCCGGGACAGGGGGCACAATGAGCAGTTCTTC.

The V call is TRBV29-1, the J call TRBJ2-7; 13 bases are a match to TRBD2. CDR1 SQVTM and CDR2 ANQGSEA come from the germline V gene. After removal of 6 bases from V and 0 bases from J, the junction contained 8 bases not matched to a gene. This CDR3 is built from 16 residues. In DNA, the CDR3 is TGCAGCGTAGCCGGGACTAGCGGGATAGTCTCCTACGAGCAGTACTTC. Translated, it gives CSVAGTSGIVSYEQYF.

This clone was detected ten times or more. The V and J genes are TRBV9 and TRBJ1-1; no clear D. The CDR3 extends over 15 amino acids. CDR1 is SGDLS, CDR2 YYNGEE, per germline. Trimming removed 1 base from V and 0 bases from J, with 10 bases in between. CDR3 DNA: TGTGCCAGCAGCGTATCAGACCTCATGAACACTGAAGCTTTCTTT. This gives the protein CASSVSDLMNTEAFF. Using reference TRBV9 and TRBJ1-1 for the parts outside the CDR3, the full variable domain is DSGVTQTPKHLITATGQRVTLRCSPRSGDLSVYWYQQSLDQGLQFLIQYYNGEERAKGNILERFSAQQFPDLHSELNLSSLELGDSALYFCASSVSDLMNTEAFFGQGTRLTVV.

This clone was counted a few times. V and J are TRBV4-1 and TRBJ2-5, with no clear D. This CDR3 has 14 residues. Germline V CDR1 and CDR2: MGHRA, YSYEKL. V lost 1 base to trimming and J lost 1 base, with 7 bases between them. The CDR3 region is CASSQVSVQETQYF. The CDR3 region has the DNA TGCGCCAGCAGCCAAGTGTCGGTCCAAGAGACCCAGTACTTC.

Regarding this clone: Other nucleotide sequences in the sample specify the same CDR3. The rearrangement uses TRBV29-1 and TRBJ1-2; TRBD1 matches 9 bases. Trimming at V came to 6 bases and at J to 8 bases, leaving 7 bases not matched to a gene. Germline V gene sequence: CDR1 SQVTM, CDR2 ANQGSEA. The CDR3 length is 12 residues. The CDR3 loop reads CSVLDRGYGYTF. The CDR3 DNA reads TGCAGCGTCCTAGACAGGGGGTACGGCTACACCTTC.

The V call is TRBV29-1, the J call TRBJ2-3; the D is unclear. CDR1 is SQVTM and CDR2 is ANQGSEA in the germline V gene. This CDR3 has 12 amino acids. V lost 0 bases and J 6 bases, leaving 7 bases between the germline ends. The CDR3 DNA reads as TGCAGCGTTGAAGATGAATCGGATACGCAGTATTTT. It codes for CSVEDESDTQYF.

This clone appeared a few times. Its ends do not fully match the called genes, so a read error is possible. This chain links TRBV6-6 with TRBJ2-7, with D perhaps TRBD2 (5 bases). Germline loops: CDR1 MNHNY, CDR2 SVGAGI (reference sequence). The CDR3 runs to 12 residues. CDR3 residues: CASSYSIRDLTF. The CDR3 region has the DNA TGTGCCAGCAGTTACTCGATCCGGGATTTAACCTTC.